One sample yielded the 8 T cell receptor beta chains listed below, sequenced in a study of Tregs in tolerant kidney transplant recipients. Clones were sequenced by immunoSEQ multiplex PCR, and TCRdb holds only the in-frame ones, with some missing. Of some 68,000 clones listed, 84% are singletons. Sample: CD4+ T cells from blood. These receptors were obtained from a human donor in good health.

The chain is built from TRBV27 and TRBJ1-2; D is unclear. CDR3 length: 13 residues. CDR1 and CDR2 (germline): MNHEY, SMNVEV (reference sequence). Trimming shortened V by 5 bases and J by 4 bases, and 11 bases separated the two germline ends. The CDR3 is CASSPSPVYGYTF. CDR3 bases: TGTGCCAGCAGTCCCTCCCCAGTCTATGGCTACACCTTC.

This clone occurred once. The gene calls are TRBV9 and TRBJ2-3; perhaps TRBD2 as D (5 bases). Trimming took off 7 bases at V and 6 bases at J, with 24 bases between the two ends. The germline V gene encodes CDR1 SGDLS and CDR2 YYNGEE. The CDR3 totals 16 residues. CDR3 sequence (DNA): TGTGCCAGCTCGAGCGGAACGGGATACTCGGGCGATACGCAGTATTTT. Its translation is CASSSGTGYSGDTQYF. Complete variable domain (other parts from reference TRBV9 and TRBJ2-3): DSGVTQTPKHLITATGQRVTLRCSPRSGDLSVYWYQQSLDQGLQFLIQYYNGEERAKGNILERFSAQQFPDLHSELNLSSLELGDSALYFCASSSGTGYSGDTQYFGPGTRLTVL.

The CDR3 DNA follows: TGTGCCAGCTCACCTCCGGGACAGAACACTGAAGCTTTCTTT. Translated: CASSPPGQNTEAFF. The V and J genes are TRBV18 and TRBJ1-1, with D perhaps matching TRBD1 (6 bases). Looked up from germline, CDR1 is KGHSH and CDR2 is LQKENI. The V and J ends lost 3 bases and 1 base respectively, with 9 bases between them. The CDR3 is 14 residues long.

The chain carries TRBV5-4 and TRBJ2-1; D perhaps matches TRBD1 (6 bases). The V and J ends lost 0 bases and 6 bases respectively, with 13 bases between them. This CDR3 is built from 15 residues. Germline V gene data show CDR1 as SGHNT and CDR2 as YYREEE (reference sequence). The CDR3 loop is CASSLEPKGVNEQFF. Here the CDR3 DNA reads TGTGCCAGCAGCTTGGAGCCCAAGGGGGTCAATGAGCAGTTCTTC.

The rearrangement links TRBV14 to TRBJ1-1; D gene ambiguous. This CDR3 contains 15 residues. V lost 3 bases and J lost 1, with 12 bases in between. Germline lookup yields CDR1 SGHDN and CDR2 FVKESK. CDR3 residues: CASSHYPPGNTEAFF. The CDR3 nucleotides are TGTGCCAGCAGCCACTACCCGCCGGGGAACACTGAAGCTTTCTTT.

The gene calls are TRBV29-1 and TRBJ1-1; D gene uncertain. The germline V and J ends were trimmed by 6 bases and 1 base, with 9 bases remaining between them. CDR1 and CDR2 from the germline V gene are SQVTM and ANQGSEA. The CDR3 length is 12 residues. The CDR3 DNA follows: TGCAGCGTCCGTGCCAGGAACACTGAAGCTTTCTTT. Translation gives CSVRARNTEAFF.

In nucleotides, the CDR3 is TGTGCCAGCAGCGCCTATGTCGGGGACACTGAAGCTTTCTTT. Translating it yields CASSAYVGDTEAFF. The chain joins TRBV7-8 to TRBJ1-1, with D uncertain. The CDR3 has 14 residues. In germline, CDR1 is SGHVS, CDR2 FQNEAQ. Trimming removed 5 bases from V and 3 bases from J, with 13 bases in between.

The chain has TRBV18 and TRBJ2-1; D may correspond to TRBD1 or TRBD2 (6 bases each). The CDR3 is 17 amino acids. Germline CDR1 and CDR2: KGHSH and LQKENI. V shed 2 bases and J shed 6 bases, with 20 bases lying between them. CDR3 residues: CASSPAGGGPSVNEQFF. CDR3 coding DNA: TGTGCCAGCTCACCAGCAGGAGGGGGGCCCTCGGTCAATGAGCAGTTCTTC.